These 31 T cell receptor beta chains share one sample of origin, sequenced in a study of shared clonotypes between healthy human individuals. The data were produced by immunoSEQ multiplex PCR, yet TCRdb's version contains in-frame clones alone and is incomplete. The table includes 2 million to 2.5 million clones, less than 95% detected once. The sample taken for sequencing was naive CD4+ T cells from PBMCs. Subset here: CD45RA+ positively selected. The receptor source for this set is a young man in good health. Some clones in this sample may be carry-over from other donors' samples.

The chain couples TRBV13 to TRBJ2-7, with TRBD2 matching over 7 bases. The CDR3 has 18 residues. Germline CDR1 PRHDT, CDR2 FYEKMQ (reference sequence). V shed 5 bases and J 0 bases; nucleotides not matched to a gene: 16. The CDR3 DNA sequence: TGTGCCAGCAGCCCTCTCGGACTGGGGAGGGCGAGCTCCTACGAGCAGTACTTC. This sequence encodes CASSPLGLGRASSYEQYF.

The chain joins TRBV10-3 to TRBJ1-5; tentatively, D is TRBD1 (6 bases). V dropped 1 base and J dropped 5 bases, with 9 bases sitting between them. CDR1 and CDR2 (germline): ENHRY, SYGVKD. The CDR3 has 14 amino acids. This CDR3 is CAISEYSGDQPQHF. CDR3 in DNA: TGTGCCATCAGTGAGTATTCAGGGGATCAGCCCCAGCATTTT.

V is TRBV28 and J is TRBJ1-2; possibly TRBD1 for D (5 bases). Trimming took 3 bases from V and 8 from J, leaving 13 bases between them. This CDR3 has 13 residues. Germline CDR1 and CDR2: MDHEN and SYDVKM. CDR3 protein: CASSFGQGKGYTF. The CDR3 DNA reads as TGTGCCAGCAGTTTTGGGCAGGGAAAGGGCTACACCTTC.

A note on this clone: Other nucleotide sequences in the sample specify the same CDR3. J is TRBJ2-3 and V is TRBV29-1; D could derive from TRBD1 or TRBD2 (5 bases each). V lost 4 bases to trimming and J lost 2 bases, with 10 bases between them. Germline assignment: CDR1 SQVTM and CDR2 ANQGSEA. CDR3 length: 13 residues. This CDR3 is CSVGGRYTDTQYF. The DNA of the CDR3 is TGCAGCGTTGGGGGACGGTACACAGATACGCAGTATTTT.

This clone was recorded only once. Distinct nucleotide sequences in the sample also encode this CDR3. V usage is TRBV29-1 and J usage is TRBJ2-1; no firm D call. The CDR3 has 11 amino acids. CDR1 and CDR2 (germline): SQVTM, ANQGSEA. The V end was cut by 2 bases, the J end by 6 bases, with 5 bases between. Written as DNA, the CDR3 is TGCAGCGTTGAACTACGCAATGAGCAGTTCTTC. Translating gives CSVELRNEQFF.

V and J are TRBV14 and TRBJ2-5; D is uncertain. This CDR3 contains 21 residues. V lost 7 bases to trimming and J lost 2 bases, with 35 bases between them. Germline assignment: CDR1 SGHDN and CDR2 FVKESK. The CDR3 protein is CASTPDQAPSLLTLTQETQYF. In DNA, the CDR3 is TGTGCCAGCACCCCTGACCAAGCTCCCTCTCTTCTCACCCTGACACAAGAGACCCAGTACTTC.

The V call is TRBV4-1, the J call TRBJ2-7; no clear D. CDR3 length: 12 amino acids. The V end was cut by 4 bases, the J end by 6 bases, with 10 bases between. CDR1 is MGHRA and CDR2 is YSYEKL in the germline V gene. This CDR3 reads CASSPRVGEQYF. CDR3 nucleotide sequence: TGCGCCAGCAGCCCCCGGGTTGGCGAGCAGTACTTC.

The J gene is TRBJ2-3, the V gene TRBV27; D remains unclear. The CDR3 spans 14 residues. Trimming left V 5 bases short and J 2 bases short, with 11 bases between. CDR1 MNHEY and CDR2 SMNVEV come from the germline V gene (reference sequence). The CDR3 reads CASSRTIDTDTQYF. CDR3 bases: TGTGCCAGCAGTCGGACGATTGACACAGATACGCAGTATTTT.

The chain combines TRBV27 with TRBJ2-7, with 12 bases aligning to TRBD2. The CDR3 length is 19 residues. Germline CDR1 is MNHEY and CDR2 is SMNVEV (reference sequence). The V segment lost 10 bases and the J segment 6 bases; nucleotides outside the gene matches: 25. The CDR3 nucleotides are TGTGCCACCCACCCGACTAGCGGGAGAGTAGCGATGCGCGCTAGCGAGCAGTACTTC. Amino acids: CATHPTSGRVAMRASEQYF.

The chain joins TRBV5-4 to TRBJ1-4, with 10 bases fitting TRBD1. CDR3 length: 15 residues. V dropped 5 bases and J dropped 5; count of bases not matched to a gene: 6. Looked up from germline, CDR1 is SGHNT and CDR2 is YYREEE (reference sequence). CDR3 sequence (DNA): TGTGCCAGCAGTTCCGGGACAGGGGTCAATGAAAAACTGTTTTTT. This translates into CASSSGTGVNEKLFF.

The chain recombines TRBV11-2 with TRBJ2-2; D gene uncertain. Germline V gene sequence: CDR1 SGHAT, CDR2 FQNNGV. This CDR3 has 15 amino acids. V shed 3 bases and J shed 0 bases, with 8 bases lying between them. CDR3 DNA sequence: TGTGCCAGCAGCTTGCTGGTCGCGAACACCGGGGAGCTGTTTTTT. Translated, it gives CASSLLVANTGELFF. The full variable domain, in which reference TRBV11-2 and TRBJ2-2 provide the parts outside the CDR3, is EAGVAQSPRYKIIEKRQSVAFWCNPISGHATLYWYQQILGQGPKLLIQFQNNGVVDDSQLPKDRFSAERLKGVDSTLKIQPAKLEDSAVYLCASSLLVANTGELFFGEGSRLTVL.

The chain uses TRBV5-1 and TRBJ1-4; 9 bases are shared with TRBD1. J gave up 6 bases and V 7 bases, and 7 bases lay outside the gene matches. The CDR3 spans 14 residues. Per the germline V gene, CDR1 is SGHRS and CDR2 is YFSETQ. The CDR3 DNA reads TGCGCCAGCGGGAACAGGGGGCTGGATGAAAAACTGTTTTTT. Translating gives CASGNRGLDEKLFF.

This clone occurred once. CDR3 nucleotide sequence: TGTGCCAGCAGCTTAGAGGGGGCGGGAGCCCCTTTGGTGGATACGCAGTATTTT. Its protein is CASSLEGAGAPLVDTQYF. The chain employs TRBV7-2 and TRBJ2-3; D may be TRBD1 or TRBD2 (7 bases each). Germline V gives CDR1 SGHTA, CDR2 FQGNSA. Trimming stripped 1 base from V and 6 bases from J, with 23 bases between. There are 18 residues in the CDR3.

Comment on this clone: Other DNA sequences within the sample encode an identical CDR3. V usage is TRBV19 and J usage is TRBJ2-2, with D unresolved. There are 11 residues in the CDR3. The V end lost 3 bases, the J end lost 7 bases, and 3 bases lay between the germline ends. Germline assignment: CDR1 LNHDA and CDR2 SQIVND (reference sequence). CDR3 residues: CASSIVGELFF. In DNA, the CDR3 is TGTGCCAGTAGTATTGTCGGGGAGCTGTTTTTT.

The genes are TRBV5-1 and TRBJ1-2; tentative D call: TRBD1 (5 bases). Trimming shortened V by 0 bases and J by 3 bases, and 12 bases separated the two germline ends. CDR1 SGHRS and CDR2 YFSETQ come from the germline V gene. This CDR3 comprises 15 residues. Here the CDR3 DNA reads TGCGCCAGCAGCTTGGCGGGCAGGGCCTACTATGGCTACACCTTC. It is translated as CASSLAGRAYYGYTF.

The chain uses TRBV19 and TRBJ2-2; 14 bases map to TRBD2. V lost 4 bases to trimming and J lost 4 bases; unmatched junction nucleotides: 5. This CDR3 region has 17 residues. Germline V gives CDR1 LNHDA, CDR2 SQIVND (reference sequence). The DNA of the CDR3 is TGTGCCAGTAGTAGAGGACTAGCGGGAGGTAGCACCGGGGAGCTGTTTTTT. This codes for CASSRGLAGGSTGELFF.

This chain connects TRBV10-3 to TRBJ2-2; TRBD1 aligns across 7 bases. The CDR3 has 13 amino acids. Germline values: CDR1 ENHRY, CDR2 SYGVKD. Trimming took 9 bases from V and 4 from J; bases not matched to a gene: 5. CDR3 sequence reads: CAIRQGGTGELFF. The CDR3 nucleotides are TGTGCCATAAGACAGGGCGGCACCGGGGAGCTGTTTTTT.

The chain couples TRBV6-6 to TRBJ2-5; D gene ambiguous. The CDR3 is made up of 13 amino acids. Germline lookup yields CDR1 MNHNY and CDR2 SVGAGI (reference sequence). Trimming took off 5 bases at V and 5 bases at J, with 12 bases between the two ends. The CDR3 bases are TGTGCCAGCAGTGGGCAGATGGGCGAGACCCAGTACTTC. Residues: CASSGQMGETQYF.

This rearrangement joins TRBV7-2 to TRBJ2-2; TRBD2 aligns across 9 bases. CDR1 and CDR2 from the germline V gene are SGHTA and FQGNSA. CDR3 length: 14 residues. The V and J ends lost 2 bases and 5 bases, in that order; junction bases with no gene match: 0. CDR3 sequence: CASSLLAGTGELFF. The CDR3 coding sequence is TGTGCCAGCAGCTTACTAGCGGGGACCGGGGAGCTGTTTTTT.

Concerning this clone: A junction boundary mismatches the germline segment, possibly from a read error. The V and J genes are TRBV7-6 and TRBJ2-7; 9 positions match TRBD2. Germline values: CDR1 SGHVS, CDR2 FNYEAQ. This CDR3 has 16 amino acids. This CDR3 reads CASSPRLAASSCEQYF. The CDR3 nucleotides are TGTGCCAGCAGCCCAAGACTAGCGGCATCATCCTGCGAGCAGTACTTC. The full variable domain, rest sourced from reference TRBV7-6 and TRBJ2-7, is GAGVSQSPRYKVTKRGQDVALRCDPISGHVSLYWYRQALGQGPEFLTYFNYEAQQDKSGLPNDRFSAERPEGSISTLTIQRTEQRDSAMYRCASSPRLAASSCEQYFGPGTRLTVT.

Only a few counts were recorded for this clone. This chain joins TRBV21-1 and TRBJ1-5. TRBV21-1 represents a pseudogene. The CDR3 is 14 amino acids. The CDR3 loop reads CATSLPGGNQPQHF. The CDR3, as DNA: TGTGCCACCAGCCTTCCGGGTGGCAATCAGCCCCAGCATTTT.

The V gene is TRBV27, the J gene TRBJ2-5; D is possibly TRBD2 (6 bases). Germline-derived CDR1 and CDR2 are MNHEY and SMNVEV (reference sequence). The CDR3 spans 15 residues. V was cut by 5 bases and J by 4 bases, with 17 bases left in between. Here the CDR3 reads CASSPRRDSVETQYF. CDR3 DNA sequence: TGTGCCAGCAGTCCGCGGCGGGATTCCGTAGAGACCCAGTACTTC.

The chain links TRBV5-1 to TRBJ2-2, with 10 bases aligning to TRBD2. Germline CDR1 is SGHRS and CDR2 is YFSETQ. The V and J ends lost 4 bases and 2 bases, in that order; junction bases with no gene match: 8. The CDR3 length is 17 residues. This chain's CDR3 is CASSVKLAGTNTGELFF. In DNA form, the CDR3 reads TGCGCCAGCAGCGTGAAACTAGCGGGAACCAACACCGGGGAGCTGTTTTTT.

The genes are TRBV6-1 and TRBJ2-1, with 11 bases lining up with TRBD2. The germline V gene has CDR1 MNHNS and CDR2 SASEGT. With 6 bases clipped from V and 5 bases from J, the junction kept 6 bases outside the gene matches. CDR3 size: 15 residues. CDR3 DNA: TGTGCCAGCAGATCCCGACTAGCGGGAAACAATGAGCAGTTCTTC. Its translation: CASRSRLAGNNEQFF.

The chain employs TRBV4-2 and TRBJ1-6; 8 bases map to TRBD1. V gave up 4 bases and J gave up 5 bases; unmatched junction bases: 4. Germline V lookup: CDR1 LGHNA, CDR2 YNFKEQ. This CDR3 contains 15 residues. The CDR3 bases are TGTGCCAGCAGCCCGGGACAGGCCAATAATTCACCCCTCCACTTT. Its protein is CASSPGQANNSPLHF.

V gene TRBV7-8 combines with J gene TRBJ2-5; the D gene is possibly TRBD2 (6 bases). Trimming stripped 5 bases from V and 4 bases from J, with 11 bases between. The CDR3 covers 13 residues. The germline gives CDR1 SGHVS, CDR2 FQNEAQ. CDR3 coding DNA: TGTGCCAGCAGCGGCGGGACTGTAGAGACCCAGTACTTC. It specifies CASSGGTVETQYF.

The gene calls are TRBV28 and TRBJ1-1; no clear D. The CDR3 is made up of 13 amino acids. Trimming cost V 4 bases and J 10 bases, with 16 bases left between them. CDR1 is MDHEN, CDR2 SYDVKM, per germline. CDR3 nucleotides: TGTGCCAGCAGTTCGAGGACCGGACCGGGAGCTTTCTTT. Its translation: CASSSRTGPGAFF.

The chain employs TRBV27 and TRBJ2-1; D uncertain. Germline V gene lookup returns CDR1 MNHEY and CDR2 SMNVEV (reference sequence). The V end lost 6 bases, the J end lost 6 bases, and 9 bases lay between the germline ends. There are 12 residues in the CDR3. The CDR3: CASSDRINEQFF. The CDR3 region has the DNA TGTGCCAGCAGCGATCGCATCAATGAGCAGTTCTTC.

On this clone: In the same sample, other DNA sequences code for this CDR3. The chain employs TRBV6-5 and TRBJ2-7; D is ambiguous. CDR1 is MNHEY, CDR2 SVGAGI, per germline. V shed 2 bases and J shed 3 bases, with 8 bases lying between them. The CDR3 extends over 13 amino acids. The CDR3 DNA reads as TGTGCCAGCAGTTACGGTCTGTTCTACGAGCAGTACTTC. The encoded protein is CASSYGLFYEQYF.

This chain's CDR3 is CASSPRASETQYF. CDR3 in DNA: TGTGCCAGCTCACCACGTGCATCCGAGACCCAGTACTTC. The chain employs TRBV18 and TRBJ2-5; D remains ambiguous. The CDR3 covers 13 residues. Germline V CDR1 and CDR2: KGHSH, LQKENI. Trimming shortened V by 1 base and J by 5 bases, and 8 bases separated the two germline ends.

The chain combines TRBV27 with TRBJ1-1; possible D gene TRBD1, 5 bases. The CDR3 is 15 amino acids. Trimming left V 4 bases short and J 5 bases short, with 17 bases between. Germline V CDR1 and CDR2: MNHEY, SMNVEV (reference sequence). CDR3 in amino acids: CASSSYTVEGTEAFF. The CDR3 DNA reads TGTGCCAGCAGTTCCTACACAGTAGAGGGGACTGAAGCTTTCTTT.